A single sample gave rise to the 10 T cell receptor beta chains below, sequenced in a study of Ad26.COV2.S vaccination and SARS-CoV-2 variants. Repertoires were generated with immunoSEQ multiplex PCR, while TCRdb's copy carries only in-frame clones and drops some. The sample shows about 350,000 clones, approximately 85% of them seen only once. Treatment described: 15 to 20 received Ad26.COV2.S at low or high dose, single or two shots; roughly five received placebo; per-sample allocation not given. The investigators took samples on day 63 after the first vaccine or placebo injection. The source material was peripheral blood, sampled in a trial of Ad26.COV2.S vaccine versus placebo. The source of these receptors is a person aged 18 to 59 who received the Ad26.COV2.S COVID-19 vaccine or a placebo.

The CDR3 sequence: CASIISAGGPIEQFF. In DNA form, the CDR3 reads TGTGCCAGCATCATTTCAGCGGGGGGGCCGATTGAGCAGTTCTTC. The J gene is TRBJ2-1, the V gene TRBV7-2, with 10 bases identical to TRBD2. J gave up 9 bases and V 7 bases, and 12 bases lay outside the gene matches. The CDR3 is 15 amino acids. From germline, CDR1 is SGHTA and CDR2 FQGNSA. Full variable domain (rest looked up from reference TRBV7-2 and TRBJ2-1): GAGVSQSPSNKVTEKGKDVELRCDPISGHTALYWYRQSLGQGLEFLIYFQGNSAPDKSGLPSDRFSAERTGGSVSTLTIQRTQQEDSAVYLCASIISAGGPIEQFFGPGTRLTVL.

The chain combines TRBV4-3 with TRBJ2-1; 11 nucleotides match TRBD2. The V gene's germline CDR1 is LGHNA and CDR2 YSLEER. J was trimmed by 4 bases and V by 2 bases; bases with no gene match: 1. The CDR3 has 15 amino acids. CDR3 in amino acids: CASSQLAGGYNEQFF. The CDR3 coding sequence is TGCGCCAGCAGCCAATTAGCGGGGGGGTACAATGAGCAGTTCTTC.

V and J are TRBV19 and TRBJ2-3, with 9 bases matching TRBD2. Germline values: CDR1 LNHDA, CDR2 SQIVND (reference sequence). J gave up 2 bases and V 7 bases, and 10 bases lay outside the gene matches. CDR3 length equals 16 residues. The CDR3: CASIATAGGITDTQYF. The CDR3 region has the DNA TGTGCCAGTATTGCGACAGCGGGAGGTATCACAGATACGCAGTATTTT.

The genes are TRBV12-3 or TRBV12-4 and TRBJ1-2; D ambiguous. CDR3 length: 13 amino acids. Trimming removed 0 bases at V and 4 bases at J, with 6 bases between. The CDR3 sequence: CASSLALFYGYTF. CDR3 nucleotides: TGTGCCAGCAGTTTAGCGCTCTTCTATGGCTACACCTTC.

The genes are TRBV6-5 and TRBJ2-7; D possibly corresponds to TRBD2 (6 bases). Germline CDR1 is MNHEY and CDR2 is SVGAGI. Trimming took 2 bases from V and 1 from J, leaving 9 bases between them. The CDR3 sequence is 14 residues long. CDR3 DNA sequence: TGTGCCAGCAGTTACCCGGGGGTGTCCTACGAGCAGTACTTC. Translating it yields CASSYPGVSYEQYF.

The rearrangement joins TRBV19 to TRBJ2-5, with 10 bases that match TRBD1. The trim removed 6 bases at V and 4 bases at J, leaving 5 bases unmatched. The CDR3 is made up of 14 amino acids. CDR1 is LNHDA, CDR2 SQIVND, per germline (reference sequence). As DNA, the CDR3 is TGTGCCAGTAGGGGCTGGGACAGGGGAGAGACCCAGTACTTC. As protein: CASRGWDRGETQYF.

The chain employs TRBV10-3 and TRBJ2-6; perhaps TRBD2 as D (5 bases). Germline loops: CDR1 ENHRY, CDR2 SYGVKD. The CDR3 spans 15 residues. V was cut by 10 bases and J by 0 bases, with 13 bases left in between. CDR3 amino acids: CATGDILSGANVLTF. The CDR3 bases are TGTGCCACCGGGGATATACTCTCTGGGGCCAACGTCCTGACTTTC.

This rearrangement joins TRBV5-6 to TRBJ1-6; 7 bases are shared with TRBD1. Germline CDR1 reads SGHDT; CDR2 reads YYEEEE. The length of the CDR3 is 17 residues. V shed 3 bases, J shed 8 bases, and the junction held 14 bases outside the gene matches. CDR3 sequence: CASSSTWTGMLDSPLHF. The CDR3 coding sequence is TGTGCCAGCAGCTCTACCTGGACAGGCATGCTGGATTCACCCCTCCACTTT. Filled out from reference TRBV5-6 and TRBJ1-6, the complete variable domain reads DAGVTQSPTHLIKTRGQQVTLRCSPKSGHDTVSWYQQALGQGPQFIFQYYEEEERQRGNFPDRFSGHQFPNYSSELNVNALLLGDSALYLCASSSTWTGMLDSPLHFGNGTRLTVT.

This clone has only one observation. Other DNA sequences from this sample encode an identical CDR3 as well. The chain is built from TRBV4-1 and TRBJ2-7; D is tentatively TRBD1 or TRBD2 (5 bases each). The CDR3 spans 15 residues. The V gene's germline CDR1 is MGHRA and CDR2 YSYEKL. Trimming removed 1 base from V and 2 bases from J, with 12 bases in between. This CDR3 is CASSQAGTGTYEQYF. CDR3 sequence (DNA): TGCGCCAGCAGCCAAGCCGGGACGGGCACCTACGAGCAGTACTTC.

The V call is TRBV3-1 (or the pseudogene TRBV3-2), the J call TRBJ1-2; D gene uncertain. This CDR3 is built from 10 residues. Trimming stripped 4 bases from V and 8 bases from J, with 5 bases between. From germline, CDR1 is LGHDT and CDR2 YNNKEL (reference sequence). As DNA, the CDR3 is TGTGCCAGCAGCCCCCCGGGCTACACCTTC. Residues: CASSPPGYTF.